One sample yielded the 8 T cell receptor beta chains listed below, sequenced in a study of shared clonotypes between healthy human individuals. The data were produced by immunoSEQ multiplex PCR, yet TCRdb's version contains in-frame clones alone and is incomplete. The sample holds about 1.5 million clones, approximately 98% seen once. The sequencing input was naive CD4+ T cells sorted from blood. Indicated subset: CD45RA+ positively selected. The receptors were sampled from a man aged 25 to 40 in good health.

This clone was detected once. V gene TRBV18 combines with J gene TRBJ2-7, with D possibly matching TRBD2 (6 bases). Germline V gene sequence: CDR1 KGHSH, CDR2 LQKENI. Trimming removed 2 bases from V and 6 bases from J, with 8 bases in between. The CDR3 has 12 residues. CDR3 nucleotide sequence: TGTGCCAGCTCACCATCTAGCGCCGAGCAGTACTTC. It codes for CASSPSSAEQYF. Combining the CDR3 with reference TRBV18 and TRBJ2-7 gives the whole variable domain NAGVMQNPRHLVRRRGQEARLRCSPMKGHSHVYWYRQLPEEGLKFMVYLQKENIIDESGMPKERFSAEFPKEGPSILRIQQVVRGDSAAYFCASSPSSAEQYFGPGTRLTVT.

Points on this clone: Other DNA variants within this sample encode the same CDR3. The chain carries TRBV18 and TRBJ2-5; no clear D. V shed 6 bases and J shed 0 bases, with 5 bases lying between them. CDR3 length: 12 amino acids. CDR1 and CDR2 (germline): KGHSH, LQKENI. The CDR3 protein is CASSPNQETQYF. Here the CDR3 DNA reads TGTGCCAGCTCGCCAAACCAAGAGACCCAGTACTTC.

V gene TRBV11-2 combines with J gene TRBJ2-7, with 8 bases aligning to TRBD2. Germline CDR1 SGHAT, CDR2 FQNNGV. The CDR3 length is 14 residues. Trimming at V came to 0 bases and at J to 3 bases, leaving 1 base not matched to a gene. This CDR3 is CASSLDLAGYEQYF. The DNA of the CDR3 is TGTGCCAGCAGCTTAGATCTAGCGGGCTACGAGCAGTACTTC.

This rearrangement joins TRBV2 to TRBJ1-1; D gene ambiguous. V lost 11 bases to trimming and J lost 1 base, with 14 bases between them. The CDR3 totals 13 residues. Germline assignment: CDR1 SNHLY and CDR2 FYNNEI. The CDR3: CASMERRNTEAFF. The CDR3 DNA is TGTGCCTCCATGGAGAGAAGGAACACTGAAGCTTTCTTT.

The rearrangement joins TRBV5-1 to TRBJ1-4, with D perhaps matching TRBD1 (5 bases). CDR3 length equals 16 residues. CDR1 SGHRS and CDR2 YFSETQ come from the germline V gene. Trimming pared 5 bases from V and 5 bases from J, leaving 19 bases between. The CDR3: CASRLTPRESNEKLFF. In nucleotides, the CDR3 is TGCGCCAGCAGACTAACCCCCAGGGAGTCAAATGAAAAACTGTTTTTT.

V usage is TRBV29-1 and J usage is TRBJ1-2, with 10 bases lining up with TRBD1. There are 15 residues in the CDR3. Germline trimming cut 5 bases from V and 1 base from J; bases unmatched to any gene: 7. CDR1 and CDR2 (germline): SQVTM, ANQGSEA. In nucleotides, the CDR3 is TGCAGCGTTTCAGGGGGGGACAGGGGTAACTATGGCTACACCTTC. Its translation is CSVSGGDRGNYGYTF.

This sequence joins TRBV10-2 and TRBJ2-2; 8 bases agree with TRBD2. Germline CDR1 and CDR2: WSHSY and SAAADI. The length of the CDR3 is 14 residues. V gave up 7 bases and J gave up 2 bases; unmatched junction bases: 3. The CDR3 region is CASTRGVNTGELFF. The CDR3 DNA follows: TGCGCCAGCACGCGGGGGGTAAACACCGGGGAGCTGTTTTTT.

The rearrangement links TRBV6-5 to TRBJ2-1; TRBD1 might be the D (6 bases). The CDR3 extends over 13 amino acids. Germline CDR1 MNHEY, CDR2 SVGAGI. V lost 8 bases and J 9 bases, leaving 17 bases between the germline ends. CDR3 DNA: TGTGCCAGCCAACAGGGCGATAGTGTTGAGCAGTTCTTC. Its translation: CASQQGDSVEQFF.